This TCR beta chain was obtained from a study of metastatic and nonmetastatic thyroid tumors. As for the study in general: Repertoire data that came from the blood and tumor or nodule tissue of malignant and benign thyroid patients were compared. Study findings and constraints: Malignant thyroid tumors reportedly exceeded benign nodules significantly in TCR beta diversity, with the difference appearing in blood and tumor.

The V gene end was trimmed by 5 bases and the J gene end by 6 bases; junction bases not matched to a gene: 7. Looked up from germline, CDR1 is SGHTS and CDR2 is YDEGEE. This CDR3 comprises 15 residues. Thyroid surgery took place with no prior treatment in any patient. With regard to this clone: The antigen is unknown. This could be a read error, since a much larger clone is one nucleotide away.

Source study methods: Clinicopathological groups supplied CDR3 differences that were used to build a distant-metastasis classifier for papillary thyroid cancer. Through MiXCR, TCRdb re-clonotyped the PCR reads. TCRdb's processing, not the authors' own work, is the source of the V and J calls. The table has over 25,000 clones, approximately 7.4% seen once. The V and J genes are TRBV5-8 and TRBJ1-4; TRBD1 matches 10 bases. The sample consisted of blood. The TCR comes from a female donor with papillary thyroid cancer or a benign thyroid nodule (not recorded which). Some clones in this sample may be carry-over from other donors' samples. CDR3 in amino acids: CASRPRGTGDEKLFF. The DNA for the CDR3 is TGTGCCAGCAGACCCCGTGGGACAGGGGATGAAAAACTGTTTTTT.